The TCR beta chain under discussion was sequenced for a study of cytomegalovirus exposure and HLA in healthy donors. The CDR3 has 14 residues. The V gene end was trimmed by 6 bases and the J gene end by 7 bases; junction bases not matched to a gene: 8. CDR1 PRHDT and CDR2 FYEKMQ come from the germline V gene (reference sequence). This clone occurred a few times. Antigen: not known. Broader study findings: Cytomegalovirus association was assigned to 170 or so TCR beta chains.

Use of 60 Vbeta and 13 Jbeta primers characterized the PCR. Libraries were prepared by immunoSEQ multiplex PCR; TCRdb keeps only in-frame clonotypes and omits some of them. This sample carries around 170,000 clones, over 70% of them seen once, and the ten largest clones take 3.8%. The gene calls are TRBV13 and TRBJ2-7; 11 nucleotides line up with TRBD1. The sample taken for sequencing was PBMCs. This TCR was recovered from a man between 45 and 60 years old in good health and CMV-seronegative. Written as DNA, the CDR3 is TGTGCCAGCAGTACTACCGGGACAGGGGGTGAGCAGTACTTC. Its translation is CASSTTGTGGEQYF.